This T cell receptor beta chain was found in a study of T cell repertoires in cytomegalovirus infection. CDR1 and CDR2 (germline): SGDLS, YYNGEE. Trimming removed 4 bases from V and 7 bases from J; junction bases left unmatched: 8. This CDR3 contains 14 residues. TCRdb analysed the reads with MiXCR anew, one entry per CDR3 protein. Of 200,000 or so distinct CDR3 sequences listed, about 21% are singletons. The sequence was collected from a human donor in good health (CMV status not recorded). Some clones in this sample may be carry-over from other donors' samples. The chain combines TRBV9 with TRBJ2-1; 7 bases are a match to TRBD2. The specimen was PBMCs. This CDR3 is CASSPRGVENEQFF. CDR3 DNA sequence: TGTGCCAGCAGCCCCCGGGGGGTAGAAAATGAGCAGTTCTTC.